One TCR beta chain is described in this entry. Its antigen is unknown. Total RNA was extracted at no less than 5.5 micrograms per sample. This CDR3 comprises 13 residues. V lost 7 bases and J 11 bases, leaving 20 bases between the germline ends. Germline V gives CDR1 SGHTA, CDR2 FQGNSA. This entry is derived from a study of blood T cells in healthy people across ages. Whole-study results and caveats: Nothing was known about donor CMV status, and this possibly confounded expanded clonotype changes.

Through a sample-barcoded 5' primer and a J-beta primer mix, a second PCR was run for about 6 to 11 cycles. Through a template-switch adaptor with 12 random nucleotides, each cDNA molecule received a tag. TCRdb analysed the 5' RACE reads with MiXCR anew, one entry per CDR3 protein. The data hold 780,000 or so distinct CDR3 sequences, with about 56% observed a single time. The chain joins TRBV7-2 to TRBJ2-5, with no clear D. Material for sequencing was blood. This TCR derives from a man in his forties or fifties in good health. The CDR3 nucleotides are TGTGCCAGCACCGAAACTGGTTACAATGAGCAGTACTTC. Translation: CASTETGYNEQYF.